This T cell receptor (beta chain) was recovered during a study of graft-versus-host responses after intestinal transplantation. For this clone: Its specificity is not known.

Data came from immunoSEQ multiplex PCR; TCRdb stores just in-frame clones and leaves some out. The data show approximately 99,000 clones, with roughly 91% seen just once and under 0.2% held by the top ten. The CDR3 is made up of 17 amino acids. CDR1 is SNHLY, CDR2 FYNNEI, per germline. V gave up 3 bases and J gave up 1 base; unmatched junction bases: 8. The TCR was taken from a human donor who was the organ donor for an intestinal transplant. This chain joins TRBV2 and TRBJ2-7, with 11 bases identical to TRBD1. The specimen was unstimulated CD4+ T cells sorted from spleen or lymph node cells, collected before transplant. CDR3 bases: TGTGCCAGCAGTGATGATGTCGGGACAGGGGGTTCCTACGAGCAGTACTTC. This sequence encodes CASSDDVGTGGSYEQYF.